Listed here are 20 T cell receptor beta chains from one sample, sequenced in a study of OX40 agonist ivuxolimab in advanced cancers. Assay used: immunoSEQ multiplex PCR; TCRdb lists only in-frame clones, some missing. The sample includes some 59,000 clones, just under 90% seen only once; the top ten take roughly 5%. Sequenced material: CD4+ or CD8+ T cells sorted from blood, taken in a trial of the OX40 agonist ivuxolimab. These receptors originate from an adult with an advanced solid tumor such as melanoma, head and neck, liver or kidney cancer.

This chain uses TRBV30 with TRBJ2-7; 10 bases fit TRBD2. This CDR3 spans 16 amino acids. Germline trimming cut 3 bases from V and 0 bases from J; bases unmatched to any gene: 8. The germline V gene has CDR1 GTSNPN and CDR2 SVGIG (reference sequence). CDR3 sequence (DNA): TGTGCCTGGAGCCGGAGCGGGGGGGGAGGCTCCTACGAGCAGTACTTC. Its translation is CAWSRSGGGGSYEQYF.

The chain couples TRBV4-3 to TRBJ2-6; 8 bases are shared with TRBD1. Germline values: CDR1 LGHNA, CDR2 YSLEER. Trimming took 3 bases from V and 3 from J; bases not matched to a gene: 7. The CDR3 contains 17 residues. CDR3: CASSQTDRAGGANVLTF. The CDR3 nucleotides are TGCGCCAGCAGCCAGACGGACAGGGCAGGTGGGGCCAACGTCCTGACTTTC.

The chain links TRBV29-1 to TRBJ2-5; 10 bases align to TRBD2. V gave up 3 bases and J gave up 2 bases; unmatched junction bases: 9. The CDR3 has 16 residues. Per germline, CDR1 SQVTM and CDR2 ANQGSEA. CDR3 in amino acids: CSVERLAGVLQETQYF. The CDR3 DNA reads as TGCAGCGTTGAGCGGCTAGCGGGAGTACTTCAAGAGACCCAGTACTTC. The variable domain in full, completed from reference TRBV29-1 and TRBJ2-5, reads SAVISQKPSRDICQRGTSLTIQCQVDSQVTMMFWYRQQPGQSLTLIATANQGSEATYESGFVIDKFPISRPNLTFSTLTVSNMSPEDSSIYLCSVERLAGVLQETQYFGPGTRLLVL.

The V call is TRBV7-8, the J call TRBJ2-5; D not resolved. CDR1 is SGHVS, CDR2 FQNEAQ, per germline. V was pared by 0 bases and J by 5 bases, with 13 bases between. The CDR3 covers 15 residues. CDR3 nucleotide sequence: TGTGCCAGCAGCTTAGCGGAACGGTCGGCGGAGACCCAGTACTTC. Translation: CASSLAERSAETQYF.

The sample holds a few counts of this clone. V usage is TRBV9 and J usage is TRBJ2-5; 8 bases fit TRBD1. Trimming took 4 bases from V and 1 from J; bases not matched to a gene: 9. The CDR3 totals 16 residues. CDR1 is SGDLS and CDR2 is YYNGEE in the germline V gene. CDR3 protein: CASSPTGTGLQETQYF. Written as DNA, the CDR3 is TGTGCCAGCAGCCCGACCGGGACAGGTCTCCAAGAGACCCAGTACTTC.

The genes are TRBV4-3 and TRBJ1-6; D unresolved. This CDR3 comprises 14 residues. The germline V and J ends were trimmed by 0 bases and 10 bases, with 10 bases remaining between them. The V gene's germline CDR1 is LGHNA and CDR2 YSLEER. The CDR3 DNA reads TGCGCCAGCAGCCAAGATGGGGAAGGATCACCCCTCCACTTT. It specifies CASSQDGEGSPLHF.

This chain joins TRBV28 and TRBJ1-4; a possible D gene is TRBD1 (5 bases). V shed 6 bases and J shed 8 bases, with 7 bases lying between them. The germline gives CDR1 MDHEN, CDR2 SYDVKM. The CDR3 is 11 residues long. The DNA of the CDR3 is TGTGCCAGCAGGGGGGGGGAAAAACTGTTTTTT. Translation: CASRGGEKLFF.

This clone was recorded only once. The chain links TRBV5-1 to TRBJ2-3; 11 bases agree with TRBD1. Germline CDR1 and CDR2: SGHRS and YFSETQ. CDR3 length: 15 amino acids. J gave up 4 bases and V 3 bases, and 4 bases lay outside the gene matches. The CDR3 spells CASSWTGGKADTQYF. The CDR3 DNA reads TGCGCCAGCAGCTGGACAGGGGGCAAAGCAGATACGCAGTATTTT.

The rearrangement links TRBV28 to TRBJ1-4, with a tentative D call TRBD1 (5 bases). V was pared by 2 bases and J by 7 bases, with 17 bases between. Germline V gene sequence: CDR1 MDHEN, CDR2 SYDVKM. The CDR3 covers 16 residues. CDR3 amino acids: CASSLDRGGGSEKLFF. The CDR3 nucleotides are TGTGCCAGCAGTTTAGACCGCGGGGGGGGGTCTGAAAAACTGTTTTTT.

The chain is built from TRBV14 and TRBJ2-7; 7 bases fit TRBD1. CDR1 and CDR2 (germline): SGHDN, FVKESK. With 5 bases clipped from V and 5 bases from J, the junction kept 6 bases outside the gene matches. The CDR3 has 13 residues. The CDR3: CASSATGIHEQYF. DNA of the CDR3: TGTGCCAGCAGCGCGACAGGGATCCACGAGCAGTACTTC.

V gene TRBV6-6 combines with J gene TRBJ2-1; D call uncertain. This CDR3 spans 10 amino acids. V lost 5 bases to trimming and J lost 7 bases, with 3 bases between them. Looked up from germline, CDR1 is MNHNY and CDR2 is SVGAGI (reference sequence). The CDR3 reads CASSNNEQFF. The CDR3 bases are TGTGCCAGCAGTAATAATGAGCAGTTCTTC.

The V gene is TRBV9, the J gene TRBJ2-1; D is tentatively TRBD1 or TRBD2 (5 bases each). The CDR3 has 14 residues. The V end lost 0 bases, the J end lost 9 bases, and 13 bases lay between the germline ends. CDR1 is SGDLS and CDR2 is YYNGEE in the germline V gene. CDR3 amino acids: CASSVVPGAGEQFF. The CDR3 nucleotides read TGTGCCAGCAGCGTAGTACCCGGGGCCGGTGAGCAGTTCTTC.

The chain has TRBV5-1 and TRBJ2-3; 7 bases line up with TRBD1. V gave up 4 bases and J gave up 1 base; unmatched junction bases: 6. The germline gives CDR1 SGHRS, CDR2 YFSETQ. This CDR3 comprises 15 residues. CDR3 in DNA: TGCGCCAGCAGCCTCCGGGACAGAGGCACAGATACGCAGTATTTT. Amino acid sequence: CASSLRDRGTDTQYF.

V gene TRBV11-1 combines with J gene TRBJ1-2, with a weak D call TRBD1 (5 bases). CDR3 length equals 13 residues. V gave up 5 bases and J gave up 7 bases, with 14 bases separating them. Germline V gene data show CDR1 as SGHAT and CDR2 as FQDESV (reference sequence). The CDR3 sequence: CASSPPGVGGYTF. The CDR3 bases are TGTGCCAGCAGCCCGCCGGGGGTCGGTGGCTACACCTTC.

V and J are TRBV30 and TRBJ2-7; D is possibly TRBD1 (6 bases). Germline assignment: CDR1 GTSNPN and CDR2 SVGIG (reference sequence). The CDR3 has 12 amino acids. Trimming cost V 5 bases and J 2 bases, with 10 bases left between them. CDR3 nucleotide sequence: TGTGCCTGGCTACAGGGAGCCTACGAGCAGTACTTC. Translated: CAWLQGAYEQYF.

This clone came up a few times. The sample contains more than one DNA sequence encoding this CDR3. The genes are TRBV7-9 and TRBJ2-5; D may be TRBD1 (6 bases). The CDR3 runs 14 residues. Germline V gives CDR1 SEHNR, CDR2 FQNEAQ (reference sequence). Trimming stripped 4 bases from V and 4 bases from J, with 13 bases between. The CDR3 nucleotides are TGTGCCAGCAGCTCCGGACAGACGGGAGAGACCCAGTACTTC. The encoded protein is CASSSGQTGETQYF. Using reference TRBV7-9 and TRBJ2-5 for the parts outside the CDR3, the full variable domain is DTGVSQNPRHKITKRGQNVTFRCDPISEHNRLYWYRQTLGQGPEFLTYFQNEAQLEKSRLLSDRFSAERPKGSFSTLEIQRTEQGDSAMYLCASSSGQTGETQYFGPGTRLLVL.

The V gene is TRBV27, the J gene TRBJ2-1, with D perhaps matching TRBD1 or TRBD2 (5 bases each). The germline CDR1 and CDR2 sequences are MNHEY and SMNVEV (reference sequence). V was clipped by 0 bases and J by 13 bases, with 10 bases between them. This CDR3 region has 12 residues. The CDR3 DNA is TGTGCCAGCAGTTTATCGTGGGGGATTCAGTTCTTC. Its translation: CASSLSWGIQFF.

The chain combines TRBV28 with TRBJ2-5; D unresolved. The end of the DNA aligns better with TRBJ2-7, so the J call may be wrong. The CDR3 length is 14 residues. Germline V gene data show CDR1 as MDHEN and CDR2 as SYDVKM. The CDR3 bases are TGTGCCAGCGCACCGAGGCCCGAGGCCTACGAGCAGTACTTC. Its protein is CASAPRPEAYEQYF.

The chain recombines TRBV5-1 with TRBJ2-1, with 7 bases matching TRBD1. The germline V gene encodes CDR1 SGHRS and CDR2 YFSETQ. Losses at the gene ends were 4 bases for V and 6 bases for J; bases not matched to a gene: 16. The CDR3 consists of 17 residues. The CDR3 loop reads CASSRTGLLTGVNEQFF. Written as DNA, the CDR3 is TGCGCCAGCAGCCGGACAGGCCTACTCACCGGGGTCAATGAGCAGTTCTTC.

The rearrangement joins TRBV19 to TRBJ2-1; D unclear. The CDR3 is 14 residues long. V dropped 3 bases and J dropped 8 bases, with 14 bases sitting between them. Germline V lookup: CDR1 LNHDA, CDR2 SQIVND (reference sequence). CDR3 sequence: CASSILRIPYEQFF. The DNA for the CDR3 is TGTGCCAGTAGTATCCTCCGAATCCCCTATGAGCAGTTCTTC.